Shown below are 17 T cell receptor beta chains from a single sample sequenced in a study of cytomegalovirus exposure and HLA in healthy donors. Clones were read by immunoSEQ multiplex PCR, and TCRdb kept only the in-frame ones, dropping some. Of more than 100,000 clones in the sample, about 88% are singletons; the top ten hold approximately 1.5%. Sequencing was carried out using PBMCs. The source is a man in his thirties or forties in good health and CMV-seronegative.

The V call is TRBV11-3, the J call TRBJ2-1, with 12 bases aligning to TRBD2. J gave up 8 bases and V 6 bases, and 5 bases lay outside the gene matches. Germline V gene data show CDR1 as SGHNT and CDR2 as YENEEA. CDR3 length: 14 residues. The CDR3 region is CASSKSSGRDEQFF. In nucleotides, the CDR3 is TGTGCCAGCAGTAAGTCTAGCGGGAGGGATGAGCAGTTCTTC.

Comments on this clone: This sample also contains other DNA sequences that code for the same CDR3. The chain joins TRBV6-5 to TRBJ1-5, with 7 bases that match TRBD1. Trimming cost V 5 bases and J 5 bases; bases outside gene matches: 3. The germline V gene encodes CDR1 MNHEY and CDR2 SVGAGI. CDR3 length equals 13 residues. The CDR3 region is CASSRDSYQPQHF. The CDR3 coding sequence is TGTGCCAGCAGTCGGGACAGCTATCAGCCCCAGCATTTT.

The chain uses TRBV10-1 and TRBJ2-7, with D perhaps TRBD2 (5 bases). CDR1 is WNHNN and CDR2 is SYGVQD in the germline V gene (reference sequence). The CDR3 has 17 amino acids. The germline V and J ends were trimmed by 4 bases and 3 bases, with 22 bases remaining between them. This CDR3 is CASSARRMSSGGYEQYF. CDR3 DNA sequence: TGCGCCAGCAGTGCTCGGAGGATGTCCAGCGGAGGCTACGAGCAGTACTTC.

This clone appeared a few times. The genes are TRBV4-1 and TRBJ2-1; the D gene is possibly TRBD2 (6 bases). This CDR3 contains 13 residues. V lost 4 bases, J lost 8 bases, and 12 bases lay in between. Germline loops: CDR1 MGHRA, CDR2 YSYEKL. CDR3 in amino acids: CASSRLVWDEQFF. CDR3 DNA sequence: TGCGCCAGCAGCCGACTAGTATGGGATGAGCAGTTCTTC.

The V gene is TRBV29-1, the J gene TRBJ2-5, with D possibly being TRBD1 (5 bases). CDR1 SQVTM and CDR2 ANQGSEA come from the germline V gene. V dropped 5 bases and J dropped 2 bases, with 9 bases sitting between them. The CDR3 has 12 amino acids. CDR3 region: CSVQRQQETQYF. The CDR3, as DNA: TGCAGCGTTCAAAGACAGCAAGAGACCCAGTACTTC.

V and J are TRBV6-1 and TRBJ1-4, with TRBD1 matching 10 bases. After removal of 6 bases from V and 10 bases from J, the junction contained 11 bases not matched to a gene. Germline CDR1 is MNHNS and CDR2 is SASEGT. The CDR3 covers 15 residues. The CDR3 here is CASREKGQGDRKLFF. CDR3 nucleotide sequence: TGTGCCAGCAGGGAGAAAGGACAGGGGGATCGAAAACTGTTTTTT.

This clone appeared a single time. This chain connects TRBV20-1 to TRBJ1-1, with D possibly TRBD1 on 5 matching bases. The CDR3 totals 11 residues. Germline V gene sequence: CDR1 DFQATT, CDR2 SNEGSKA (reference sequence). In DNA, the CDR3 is TGCAGCTCGGGGGATAACACTGAAGCTTTCTTT. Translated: CSSGDNTEAFF.

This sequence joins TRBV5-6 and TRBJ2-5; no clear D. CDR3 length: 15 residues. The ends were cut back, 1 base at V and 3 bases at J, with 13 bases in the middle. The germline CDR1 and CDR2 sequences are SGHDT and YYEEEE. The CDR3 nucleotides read TGTGCCAGCAGCTTGAGCGTCCCCTCCGAAGAGACCCAGTACTTC. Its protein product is CASSLSVPSEETQYF. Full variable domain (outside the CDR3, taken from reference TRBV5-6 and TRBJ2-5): DAGVTQSPTHLIKTRGQQVTLRCSPKSGHDTVSWYQQALGQGPQFIFQYYEEEERQRGNFPDRFSGHQFPNYSSELNVNALLLGDSALYLCASSLSVPSEETQYFGPGTRLLVL.

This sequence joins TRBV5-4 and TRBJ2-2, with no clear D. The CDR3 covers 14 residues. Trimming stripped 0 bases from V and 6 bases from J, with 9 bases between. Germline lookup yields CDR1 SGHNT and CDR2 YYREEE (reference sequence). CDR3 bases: TGTGCCAGCAGCTTGGTAGAACTCCCCGGGGAGCTGTTTTTT. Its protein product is CASSLVELPGELFF. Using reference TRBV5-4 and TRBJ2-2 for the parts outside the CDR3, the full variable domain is ETGVTQSPTHLIKTRGQQVTLRCSSQSGHNTVSWYQQALGQGPQFIFQYYREEENGRGNFPPRFSGLQFPNYSSELNVNALELDDSALYLCASSLVELPGELFFGEGSRLTVL.

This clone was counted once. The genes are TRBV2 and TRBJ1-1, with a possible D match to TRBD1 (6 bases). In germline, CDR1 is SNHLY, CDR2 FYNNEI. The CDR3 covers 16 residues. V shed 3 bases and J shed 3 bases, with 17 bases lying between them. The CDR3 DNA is TGTGCCAGCAGTGATGACAGGCAGTTTCCGGACACTGAAGCTTTCTTT. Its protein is CASSDDRQFPDTEAFF.

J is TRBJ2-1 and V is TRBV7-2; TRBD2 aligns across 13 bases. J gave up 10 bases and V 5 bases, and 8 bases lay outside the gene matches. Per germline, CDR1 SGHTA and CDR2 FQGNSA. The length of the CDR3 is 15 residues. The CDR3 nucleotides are TGTGCCAGCAGCCTGAGGACTAGCGGGAGTCGGGAGCAGTTCTTC. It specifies CASSLRTSGSREQFF. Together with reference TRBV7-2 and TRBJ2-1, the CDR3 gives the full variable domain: GAGVSQSPSNKVTEKGKDVELRCDPISGHTALYWYRQSLGQGLEFLIYFQGNSAPDKSGLPSDRFSAERTGGSVSTLTIQRTQQEDSAVYLCASSLRTSGSREQFFGPGTRLTVL.

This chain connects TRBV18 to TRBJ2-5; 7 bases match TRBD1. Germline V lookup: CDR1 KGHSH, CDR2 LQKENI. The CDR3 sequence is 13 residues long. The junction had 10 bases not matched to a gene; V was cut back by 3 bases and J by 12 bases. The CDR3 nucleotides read TGTGCCAGCTCACCGACCGGGACAGTTTTGAAGTACTTC. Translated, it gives CASSPTGTVLKYF. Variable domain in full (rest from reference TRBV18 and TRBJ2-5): NAGVMQNPRHLVRRRGQEARLRCSPMKGHSHVYWYRQLPEEGLKFMVYLQKENIIDESGMPKERFSAEFPKEGPSILRIQQVVRGDSAAYFCASSPTGTVLKYFGPGTRLLVL.

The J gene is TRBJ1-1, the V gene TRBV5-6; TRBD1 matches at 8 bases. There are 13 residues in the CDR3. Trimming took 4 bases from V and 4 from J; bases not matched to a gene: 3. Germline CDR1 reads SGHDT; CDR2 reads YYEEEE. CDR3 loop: CASSKTGGTEAFF. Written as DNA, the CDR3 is TGTGCCAGCAGCAAAACAGGGGGCACTGAAGCTTTCTTT.

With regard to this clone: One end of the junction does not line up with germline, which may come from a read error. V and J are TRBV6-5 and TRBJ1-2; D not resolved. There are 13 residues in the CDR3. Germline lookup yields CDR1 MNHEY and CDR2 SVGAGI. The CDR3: CASSYSLNYGYTF. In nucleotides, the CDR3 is TGTGCCAGCAGTTACTCGCTCAACTATGGCTACACCTTT.

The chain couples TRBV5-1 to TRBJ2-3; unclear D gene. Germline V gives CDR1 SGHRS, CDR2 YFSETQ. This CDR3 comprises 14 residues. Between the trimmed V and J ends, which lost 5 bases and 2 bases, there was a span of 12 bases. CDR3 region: CASRAQGYTDTQYF. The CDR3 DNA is TGCGCCAGCAGAGCGCAAGGATACACAGATACGCAGTATTTT.

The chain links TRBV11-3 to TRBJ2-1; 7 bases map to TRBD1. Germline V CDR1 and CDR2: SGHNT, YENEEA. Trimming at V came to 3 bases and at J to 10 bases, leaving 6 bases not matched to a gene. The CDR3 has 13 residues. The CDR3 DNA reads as TGTGCCAGCAGCTTCGACAGGGCAGAGGAGCAGTTCTTC. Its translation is CASSFDRAEEQFF.

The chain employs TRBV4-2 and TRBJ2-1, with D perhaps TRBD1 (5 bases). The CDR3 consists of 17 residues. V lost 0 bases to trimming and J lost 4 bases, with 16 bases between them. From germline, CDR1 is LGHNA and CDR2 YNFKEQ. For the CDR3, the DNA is TGTGCCAGCAGCCAAGAGGGGCCGGGCCACCTATACAATGAGCAGTTCTTC. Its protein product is CASSQEGPGHLYNEQFF.